Shown below are 18 T cell receptor beta chains from a single sample sequenced in a study of CD8 T cells in ankylosing spondylitis. TCRdb itself ran the 5' RACE reads through MiXCR, one entry per CDR3 protein. Among roughly 120,000 distinct CDR3 sequences listed, roughly an eighth were seen once. Sequenced: blood, either unsorted or a sorted T cell fraction (not recorded which). The receptors originated from a female donor with ankylosing spondylitis or in good health (not recorded which).

The J gene is TRBJ2-4, the V gene TRBV24-1; 7 positions match TRBD1. The germline V gene has CDR1 KGHDR and CDR2 SFDVKD. Trimming took 3 bases from V and 2 from J; bases not matched to a gene: 3. The CDR3 covers 15 residues. CDR3 DNA sequence: TGTGCCACCAGTGATGCAGGGGGTCCCAAAAACATTCAGTACTTC. As protein: CATSDAGGPKNIQYF.

This sequence joins TRBV5-1 and TRBJ2-1, with 8 bases lining up with TRBD1. The trim removed 1 base at V and 4 bases at J, leaving 4 bases unmatched. CDR1 and CDR2 from the germline V gene are SGHRS and YFSETQ. CDR3 length: 15 amino acids. CDR3 DNA: TGCGCCAGCAGCTTGACAGGGGGTCCGTACAATGAGCAGTTCTTC. Translated: CASSLTGGPYNEQFF.

This clonotype appeared many times. CDR3 protein: CASSYSQGDYGYTF. In DNA form, the CDR3 reads TGTGCCAGCAGTTACTCGCAGGGGGACTATGGCTACACCTTC. V and J are TRBV6-5 and TRBJ1-2; 7 positions match TRBD1. Germline CDR1 reads MNHEY; CDR2 reads SVGAGI. CDR3 length: 14 residues. V lost 0 bases and J lost 3; bases outside the gene matches: 1.

This clonotype is a singleton in its sample. The gene calls are TRBV3-1 and TRBJ2-3; unclear D gene. Germline assignment: CDR1 LGHDT and CDR2 YNNKEL (reference sequence). CDR3 size: 13 residues. Trimming shortened V by 1 base and J by 4 bases, and 6 bases separated the two germline ends. The CDR3: CASSQAVADTQYF. The CDR3 DNA reads as TGTGCCAGCAGCCAAGCTGTAGCAGATACGCAGTATTTT.

The chain has TRBV7-9 and TRBJ2-5, with 9 bases that match TRBD2. CDR1 and CDR2 from the germline V gene are SEHNR and FQNEAQ (reference sequence). There are 15 residues in the CDR3. V shed 3 bases, J shed 2 bases, and the junction held 4 bases outside the gene matches. CDR3 amino acids: CASSLWLAGQETQYF. The CDR3 nucleotides are TGTGCCAGCAGCTTGTGGCTAGCGGGACAAGAGACCCAGTACTTC.

J is TRBJ2-2 and V is TRBV9; D gene ambiguous. V was trimmed by 2 bases and J by 2 bases, leaving 10 bases between them. The germline CDR1 and CDR2 sequences are SGDLS and YYNGEE. This CDR3 comprises 15 residues. The CDR3 region is CASSVADLNTGELFF. The DNA of the CDR3 is TGTGCCAGCAGCGTGGCGGACCTAAACACCGGGGAGCTGTTTTTT.

The chain recombines TRBV27 with TRBJ2-7; no firm D call. The CDR3 consists of 14 residues. Germline lookup yields CDR1 MNHEY and CDR2 SMNVEV (reference sequence). Trimming removed 6 bases at V and 3 bases at J, with 15 bases between. CDR3 sequence reads: CASRTEVSGYEQYF. CDR3 bases: TGTGCCAGCAGAACAGAGGTCTCTGGCTACGAGCAGTACTTC.

This clonotype has ten or more counts. The chain combines TRBV5-1 with TRBJ2-1; 10 bases line up with TRBD2. CDR1 is SGHRS and CDR2 is YFSETQ in the germline V gene. The CDR3 runs to 14 residues. V was clipped by 7 bases and J by 3 bases; unmatched bases: 4. The CDR3 reads CASQRGGDYNEQFF. In nucleotides, the CDR3 is TGCGCCAGCCAGCGGGGGGGCGACTACAATGAGCAGTTCTTC.

Many counts were recorded for this clonotype. The J gene is TRBJ2-2, the V gene TRBV6-1; D is perhaps TRBD2 (6 bases). Germline values: CDR1 MNHNS, CDR2 SASEGT. The CDR3 has 14 residues. V was pared by 6 bases and J by 11 bases, with 19 bases between. The CDR3 sequence: CASSTYETRGELFF. The CDR3 bases are TGTGCCAGCAGCACCTACGAAACGCGGGGCGAGCTGTTTTTT.

The J gene is TRBJ2-3, the V gene TRBV27; possible D gene TRBD2, 6 bases. Trimming left V 4 bases short and J 3 bases short, with 29 bases between. The CDR3 is made up of 20 amino acids. Germline V CDR1 and CDR2: MNHEY, SMNVEV (reference sequence). CDR3 bases: TGTGCCAGCAGTTCCTCCCCCCCTCGGGGACTCTCGATGGGGACAGATACGCAGTATTTT. This encodes CASSSSPPRGLSMGTDTQYF.

This clonotype was recorded many times. The chain is built from TRBV12-3 or TRBV12-4 and TRBJ2-5, with D perhaps matching TRBD1 (6 bases). V lost 5 bases and J lost 0, with 10 bases in between. CDR3 length: 14 residues. CDR3 DNA sequence: TGTGCCAGCAGTCCCCGGGACAACCAAGAGACCCAGTACTTC. Encoded protein: CASSPRDNQETQYF.

In this sample, this clonotype turned up many times. The chain uses TRBV7-2 and TRBJ1-1, with no clear D. From germline, CDR1 is SGHTA and CDR2 FQGNSA. Trimming stripped 1 base from V and 2 bases from J, with 8 bases between. This CDR3 has 14 residues. The CDR3 DNA is TGTGCCAGCAGCTTAGGGTCAGCTAACACTGAAGCTTTCTTT. Its translation is CASSLGSANTEAFF.

This chain connects TRBV12-3 or TRBV12-4 to TRBJ2-5; 7 positions match TRBD1. V was clipped by 5 bases and J by 5 bases; unmatched bases: 5. The CDR3 runs 13 residues. Here the CDR3 reads CASSPARGETQYF. CDR3 bases: TGTGCCAGCAGTCCGGCCAGGGGGGAGACCCAGTACTTC.

V usage is TRBV28 and J usage is TRBJ2-7; D perhaps matches TRBD2 (6 bases). V lost 7 bases and J lost 0, with 13 bases in between. The CDR3 has 14 residues. From germline, CDR1 is MDHEN and CDR2 SYDVKM. The CDR3 DNA reads as TGTGCCAGCACTCCTGGGGGGAGCTCCTACGAGCAGTACTTC. Amino acid sequence: CASTPGGSSYEQYF.

This clonotype was seen many times. The chain joins TRBV12-3 or TRBV12-4 to TRBJ2-3; the D is unclear. Trimming left V 4 bases short and J 4 bases short, with 3 bases between. The CDR3 spans 11 residues. CDR3 loop: CASSSPDTQYF. CDR3 sequence (DNA): TGTGCCAGCAGTTCCCCAGATACGCAGTATTTT.

This clonotype appeared many times. This chain connects TRBV6-5 to TRBJ2-1, with a possible D match to TRBD2 (5 bases). The CDR3 totals 14 residues. Germline CDR1 is MNHEY and CDR2 is SVGAGI. Trimming removed 2 bases from V and 5 bases from J, with 10 bases in between. CDR3 region: CASSYGRGDNEQFF. The CDR3, as DNA: TGTGCCAGCAGTTACGGACGGGGAGACAATGAGCAGTTCTTC.

The V gene is TRBV7-2, the J gene TRBJ2-7; D possibly matches TRBD1 or TRBD2 (6 bases each). V was clipped by 1 base and J by 4 bases, with 14 bases between them. Per the germline V gene, CDR1 is SGHTA and CDR2 is FQGNSA. The CDR3 runs to 15 residues. For the CDR3, the DNA is TGTGCCAGCAGCTTAGATAGTGGGGGGCTATACGAGCAGTACTTC. Amino acids: CASSLDSGGLYEQYF.

The V and J genes are TRBV3-1 and TRBJ2-7, with 10 bases identical to TRBD2. This CDR3 has 15 amino acids. Germline lookup yields CDR1 LGHDT and CDR2 YNNKEL (reference sequence). The junction had 5 bases not matched to a gene; V was cut back by 5 bases and J by 1 base. The chain's CDR3 is CASSSTSGESYEQYF. DNA of the CDR3: TGTGCCAGCAGCAGTACTAGCGGGGAGTCCTACGAGCAGTACTTC.